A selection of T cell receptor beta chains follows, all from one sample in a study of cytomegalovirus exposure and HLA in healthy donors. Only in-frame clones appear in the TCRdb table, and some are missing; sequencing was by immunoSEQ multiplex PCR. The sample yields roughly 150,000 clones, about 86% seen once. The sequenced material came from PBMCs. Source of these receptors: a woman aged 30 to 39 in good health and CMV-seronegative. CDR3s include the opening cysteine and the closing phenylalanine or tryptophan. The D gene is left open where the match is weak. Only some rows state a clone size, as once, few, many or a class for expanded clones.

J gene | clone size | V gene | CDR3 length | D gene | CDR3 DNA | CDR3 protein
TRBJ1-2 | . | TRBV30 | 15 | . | TGTGCCTGGAGTGGAGCCCTGACGAACAGGGCTGGCTACACCTTC | CAWSGALTNRAGYTF
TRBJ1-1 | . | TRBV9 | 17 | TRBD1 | TGTGCCAGCAGCTTCCGCGCCGGGACAGGGGGATCAACTGAAGCTTTCTTT | CASSFRAGTGGSTEAFF
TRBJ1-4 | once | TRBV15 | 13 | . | TGTGCCACCAGCAGAGATCAAGTGGAAAAACTGTTTTTT | CATSRDQVEKLFF
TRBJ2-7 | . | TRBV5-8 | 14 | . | TGTGCCAGCAGCTTGGGCAGGAGCTCCTACGAGCAGTACTTC | CASSLGRSSYEQYF
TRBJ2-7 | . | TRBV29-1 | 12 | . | TGCAGCGTTCTGCAGAGCAGCTACGAGCAGTACTTC | CSVLQSSYEQYF
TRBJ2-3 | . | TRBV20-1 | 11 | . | TGCAGTGCTAGAGATCTTCGTACGCAGTATTTT | CSARDLRTQYF
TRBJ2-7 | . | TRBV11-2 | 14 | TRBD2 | TGTGCCAGCAGCTTAGGTCCTAGCGGATACGAGCAGTACTTC | CASSLGPSGYEQYF
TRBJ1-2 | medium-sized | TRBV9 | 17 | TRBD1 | TGTGCCAGCAGCCCATCACAGGGGGGAAGCCCTAACTATGGCTACACCTTC | CASSPSQGGSPNYGYTF
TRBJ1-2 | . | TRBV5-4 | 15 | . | TGTGCCAGCAGCTTGTATCGGGGGGCTAACTATGGCTACACCTTC | CASSLYRGANYGYTF
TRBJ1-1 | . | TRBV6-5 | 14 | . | TGTGCCAGCAGTCCACAGGGATGGGACACTGAAGCTTTCTTT | CASSPQGWDTEAFF
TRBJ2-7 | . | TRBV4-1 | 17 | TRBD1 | TGCGCCAGCAGCCATGCTTTCCGGGACAGGGGCCCCTACGAGCAGTACTTC | CASSHAFRDRGPYEQYF
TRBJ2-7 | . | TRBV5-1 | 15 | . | TGCGCCAGCAGCTTCCGGCTAGGGGATTCCTACGAGCAGTACTTC | CASSFRLGDSYEQYF
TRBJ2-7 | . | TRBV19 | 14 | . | TGTGCCAGTAGTAATCCACACCCGCCCTACGAGCAGTACTTC | CASSNPHPPYEQYF
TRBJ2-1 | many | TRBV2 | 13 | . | TGTGCCAGCTCATCGGAGGCCTACAATGAGCAGTTCTTC | CASSSEAYNEQFF
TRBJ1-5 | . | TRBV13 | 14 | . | TGTGCCAGCAGCTTAGCAGGGGGCAATCAGCCCCAGCATTTT | CASSLAGGNQPQHF
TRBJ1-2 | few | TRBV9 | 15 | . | TGTGCCAGCAGCCCCGAAGTCGGGCCAAACTATGGCTACACCTTC | CASSPEVGPNYGYTF
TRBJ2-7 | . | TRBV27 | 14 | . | TGTGCCAGAAAAGCCTCAGGTGACTCCTACGAGCAGTACTTC | CARKASGDSYEQYF
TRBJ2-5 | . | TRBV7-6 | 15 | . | TGTGCCAGCAGCGACACCCCCAGGGTCCGGGAGACCCAGTACTTC | CASSDTPRVRETQYF
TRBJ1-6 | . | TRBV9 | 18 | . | TGTGCCAGCAGCGTTGGACACAGCCCCAGCTCCTATAATTCACCCCTCCACTTT | CASSVGHSPSSYNSPLHF
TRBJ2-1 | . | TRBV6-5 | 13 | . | TGTGCCAGCAGTTACCGGCTATTGGGTGAGCAGTTCTTC | CASSYRLLGEQFF
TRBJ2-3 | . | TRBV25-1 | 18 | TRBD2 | TGTGCCAGCAGTGAATCTGCGGGAGGGCCGTGGGGCACAGATACGCAGTATTTT | CASSESAGGPWGTDTQYF
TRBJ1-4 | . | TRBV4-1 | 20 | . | TGCGCCAGCAGCCAAGATTTGGAGCGCGACAGCGCACGGGGCGGGGGAAAACTGTTTTTT | CASSQDLERDSARGGGKLFF
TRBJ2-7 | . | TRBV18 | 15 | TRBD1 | TGTGCCAGCTCACGACGGACAGGGGAAATAGACGAGCAGTACTTC | CASSRRTGEIDEQYF
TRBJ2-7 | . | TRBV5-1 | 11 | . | TGCGCCAGCAGCTCTTCCTACGAGCAGTACTTC | CASSSSYEQYF
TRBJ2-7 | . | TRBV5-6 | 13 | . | TGTGCCAGCAGCTTGGGACGGCACTACGAGCAGTACTTC | CASSLGRHYEQYF
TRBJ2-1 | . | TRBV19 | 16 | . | TGTGCCAGTTCTCGGACGGAATTATACCCGCAAAATATTCAGTTCTTC | CASSRTELYPQNIQFF
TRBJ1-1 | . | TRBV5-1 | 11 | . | TGCGCCAGCAGCTTCCAAGGAGCCGCTTTCTTT | CASSFQGAAFF
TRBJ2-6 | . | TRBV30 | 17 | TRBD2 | TGTGCCTGGACCTCTAGCGGGAGTCGATCTGGGGCCAACGTCCTGACTTTC | CAWTSSGSRSGANVLTF
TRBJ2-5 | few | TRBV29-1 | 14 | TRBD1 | TGCAGCGTGAGGACAGGGGGGTACCAAGAGACCCAGTACTTC | CSVRTGGYQETQYF
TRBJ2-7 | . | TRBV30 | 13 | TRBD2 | TGTGCCTGGAGGGGGACTAGAACCCACGAGCAGTACTTC | CAWRGTRTHEQYF
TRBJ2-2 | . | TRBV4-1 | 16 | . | TGCGCCAGCAGCCAAGCTTGGGAATTGAACACCGGGGAGCTGTTTTTT | CASSQAWELNTGELFF
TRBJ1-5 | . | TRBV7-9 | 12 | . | TGTGCCAGCAGTGAGGACAATCAGCCCCAGCATTTT | CASSEDNQPQHF
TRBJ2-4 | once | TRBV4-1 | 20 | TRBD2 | TGCGCCAGCAGCCCAGGACTAGGCGGCCACCAAGGGATGAATGGAAACATTCAGTACTTC | CASSPGLGGHQGMNGNIQYF
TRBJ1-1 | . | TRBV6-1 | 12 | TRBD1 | TGTGCCAGCAGGTATACAGGGGGCGAAGCTTTCTTT | CASRYTGGEAFF
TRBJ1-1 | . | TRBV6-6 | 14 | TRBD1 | TGTGCCAGCAGGCGACAGGGGGCGGGCACTGAAGCTTTCTTT | CASRRQGAGTEAFF
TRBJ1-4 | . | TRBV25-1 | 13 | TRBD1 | TGTGCCAGCAGACAGGGGCAAAATGAAAAACTGTTTTTT | CASRQGQNEKLFF
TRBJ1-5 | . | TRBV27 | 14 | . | TGTGCCAGCAGGCTACAGAGTAGCAATCAGCCCCAGCATTTT | CASRLQSSNQPQHF
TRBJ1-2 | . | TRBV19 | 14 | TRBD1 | TGTGCCAGTAATACAGGGGGAATCTACTATGGCTACACCTTC | CASNTGGIYYGYTF
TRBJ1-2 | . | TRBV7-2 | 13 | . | TGTGCCAGCAGCTTAAGGACAGCAAGCGGCTACACCTTC | CASSLRTASGYTF
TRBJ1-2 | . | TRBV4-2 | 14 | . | TGTGCCAGCAGTCATAGCGGGACCGAATATGGCTACACCTTC | CASSHSGTEYGYTF
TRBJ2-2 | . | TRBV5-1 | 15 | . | TGCGCCAGCAGCTTGACGGGCAAACACACCGGGGAGCTGTTTTTT | CASSLTGKHTGELFF
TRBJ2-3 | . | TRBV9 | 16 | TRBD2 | TGTGCCAGCAGCGTACTACTAGCGGCTAGCACAGATACGCAGTATTTT | CASSVLLAASTDTQYF
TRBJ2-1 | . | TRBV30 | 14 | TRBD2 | TGTGCCTCAGCGGGAGGGCCTCTGAAGAATGAGCAGTTCTTC | CASAGGPLKNEQFF
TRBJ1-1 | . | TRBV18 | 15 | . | TGTGCCAGCTCCCCCGGAGCCTGGAGGAACACTGAAGCTTTCTTT | CASSPGAWRNTEAFF
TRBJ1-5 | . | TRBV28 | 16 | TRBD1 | TGTGCCAGCAGAATCCTCCGGGACAGGGGAGATCAGCCCCAGCATTTT | CASRILRDRGDQPQHF
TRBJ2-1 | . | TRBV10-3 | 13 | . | TGTGCCATCAGAGCCGGGGTTATCAACGAGCAGTTCTTC | CAIRAGVINEQFF
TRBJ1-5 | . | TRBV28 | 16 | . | TGTGCCAGCAGTTTATATACAGCGTATAGCAATCAGCCCCAGCATTTT | CASSLYTAYSNQPQHF
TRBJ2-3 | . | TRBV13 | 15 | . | TGTGCCAGCAGCTTAGATGGGGGGGCGGGAGATACGCAGTATTTT | CASSLDGGAGDTQYF
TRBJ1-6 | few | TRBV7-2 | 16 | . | TGTGCCAGCAGCTTGGTTTTCCTGGGGAAAAATTCACCCCTCCACTTT | CASSLVFLGKNSPLHF
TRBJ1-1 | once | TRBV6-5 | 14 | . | TGTGCCAGCAGTATTTCCAGGGTGAACACTGAAGCTTTCTTT | CASSISRVNTEAFF
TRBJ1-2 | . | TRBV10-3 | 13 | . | TGTGCCATCTCCGGGACCGGGTCCTATGGCTACACCTTC | CAISGTGSYGYTF
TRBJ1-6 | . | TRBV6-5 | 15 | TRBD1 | TGTGCCAGCAGTTACACAGGGGCCTATAATTCACCCCTCCACTTT | CASSYTGAYNSPLHF